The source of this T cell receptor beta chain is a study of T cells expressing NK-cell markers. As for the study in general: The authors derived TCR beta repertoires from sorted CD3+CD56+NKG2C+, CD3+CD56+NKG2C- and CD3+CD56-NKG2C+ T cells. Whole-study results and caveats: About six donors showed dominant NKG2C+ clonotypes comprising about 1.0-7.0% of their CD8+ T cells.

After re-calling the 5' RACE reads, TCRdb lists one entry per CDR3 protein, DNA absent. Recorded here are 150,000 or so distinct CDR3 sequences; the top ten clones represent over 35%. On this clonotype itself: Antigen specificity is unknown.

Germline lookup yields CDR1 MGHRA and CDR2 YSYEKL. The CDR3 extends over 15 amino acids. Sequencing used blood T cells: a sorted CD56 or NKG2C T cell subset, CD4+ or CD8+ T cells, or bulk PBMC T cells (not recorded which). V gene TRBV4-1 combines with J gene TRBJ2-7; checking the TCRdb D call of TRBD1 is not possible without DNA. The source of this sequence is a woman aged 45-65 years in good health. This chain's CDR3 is CASSQGTGPTYEQYF.